This entry lists 28 T cell receptor beta chains sequenced from one sample in a study of T cells in Graves' hyperthyroidism and ophthalmopathy. Amplification of TCR beta CDR3 regions was performed using RNA transcripts as template. The TCR CDR3 was amplified in a first-round RT-PCR using the HTBI primer set. TCRdb re-analysed the multiplex PCR reads in MiXCR, keeping a single row per CDR3 protein. The table lists over 200,000 distinct CDR3 sequences, approximately 20% of them singletons. Input material: blood. The source is a man aged 40-55 years with Graves' hyperthyroidism.

The CDR3: CASSASGGAPTDTQYF. The CDR3 nucleotides are TGTGCCAGCAGCGCCAGCGGGGGGGCCCCCACAGATACGCAGTATTTT. The rearrangement joins TRBV9 to TRBJ2-3; TRBD2 matches at 10 bases. Germline CDR1 reads SGDLS; CDR2 reads YYNGEE. With 3 bases clipped from V and 2 bases from J, the junction kept 6 bases outside the gene matches. CDR3 length: 16 amino acids.

Ten or more counts support this clonotype. The rearrangement uses TRBV2 and TRBJ2-7; 10 bases align to TRBD1. This CDR3 has 15 amino acids. Trimming took 6 bases from V and 5 from J; bases not matched to a gene: 10. CDR1 is SNHLY and CDR2 is FYNNEI in the germline V gene. The CDR3 DNA follows: TGTGCCAGCAGGGCCGGGACAGGGGTCGTCAACGAGCAGTACTTC. Amino acids: CASRAGTGVVNEQYF.

As regards this clonotype: This may be a read error: a much more frequent sequence differs by one nucleotide. The V call is TRBV7-9, the J call TRBJ2-6, with TRBD1 identical over 9 bases. The CDR3 is made up of 16 amino acids. Germline-derived CDR1 and CDR2 are SEHNR and FQNEAQ (reference sequence). The CDR3 nucleotides are TGTGCCGGCAGCTTACAGGGGGCGGCTGGGGCCAACGTCCTGACTTTC. This encodes CAGSLQGAAGANVLTF.

This clonotype was found many times. The gene calls are TRBV18 and TRBJ2-5; D is undetermined. This CDR3 spans 13 amino acids. V gave up 3 bases and J gave up 4 bases, with 9 bases separating them. CDR1 KGHSH and CDR2 LQKENI come from the germline V gene. In DNA, the CDR3 is TGTGCCAGCTCACCTCCCGGTCGAGAGACCCAGTACTTC. This encodes CASSPPGRETQYF.

This clonotype was picked up a small number of times. The chain couples TRBV20-1 to TRBJ1-4; tentative D call: TRBD1 (5 bases). Germline V gene data show CDR1 as DFQATT and CDR2 as SNEGSKA (reference sequence). Trimming cost V 5 bases and J 4 bases, with 11 bases left between them. The CDR3 sequence is 13 residues long. The CDR3 DNA reads TGCAGTGCTTTGACAGATCTTAATGAAAAACTGTTTTTT. Protein product: CSALTDLNEKLFF.

This clonotype was seen many times. The chain links TRBV5-1 to TRBJ2-1, with a weak D call TRBD2 (7 bases). This CDR3 has 14 amino acids. CDR1 is SGHRS and CDR2 is YFSETQ in the germline V gene. V was shortened by 4 bases and J by 7 bases, with 15 bases between the two germline ends. CDR3 sequence (DNA): TGCGCCAGCAGCGCCCGGACAGCGGGGAATGAGCAGTTCTTC. Residues: CASSARTAGNEQFF.

This clonotype has at least ten counts. The chain carries TRBV12-3 or TRBV12-4 and TRBJ2-7; D call uncertain. V dropped 1 base and J dropped 4 bases, with 8 bases sitting between them. The CDR3 has 13 amino acids. In DNA, the CDR3 is TGTGCCAGCAGTTTAGAACAGAATTACGAGCAGTACTTC. Translation: CASSLEQNYEQYF.

This clonotype was counted at least ten times. The chain has TRBV6-5 and TRBJ2-5, with 7 bases identical to TRBD1. The CDR3 is 16 residues long. Per germline, CDR1 MNHEY and CDR2 SVGAGI. V was clipped by 0 bases and J by 2 bases; unmatched bases: 6. The CDR3 spells CASSYSRGTAQETQYF. In DNA form, the CDR3 reads TGTGCCAGCAGTTACTCGAGAGGGACAGCTCAAGAGACCCAGTACTTC.

There are many counts of this clonotype. The chain uses TRBV28 and TRBJ2-3; the D call may be TRBD1 or TRBD2 (5 bases each). Germline values: CDR1 MDHEN, CDR2 SYDVKM. This CDR3 region has 12 residues. The chain's CDR3 is CATRGNTDTQYF. DNA for the CDR3: TGTGCTACGAGGGGAAACACAGATACGCAGTATTTT.

This clonotype showed up just a few times. The rearrangement joins TRBV5-5 to TRBJ1-5; TRBD1 matches 10 bases. The CDR3 length is 15 residues. V lost 4 bases and J lost 9; bases outside the gene matches: 10. Per the germline V gene, CDR1 is SGHKS and CDR2 is YYEKEE (reference sequence). Written as DNA, the CDR3 is TGTGCCAGCAGCAGTGACAGGGGGCAAGGTCGGCCCCAGCATTTT. Its protein is CASSSDRGQGRPQHF.

This clonotype was seen many times. The chain is built from TRBV30 and TRBJ2-7; no reliable D call. The length of the CDR3 is 10 residues. The germline gives CDR1 GTSNPN, CDR2 SVGIG (reference sequence). V lost 3 bases and J lost 5, with 5 bases in between. CDR3 nucleotide sequence: TGTGCCTGGAGCAGGAACGAGCAGTACTTC. Translated: CAWSRNEQYF.

This clonotype was counted ten times or more. The chain's CDR3 is CASSLGWTGPSSYNEQFF. The CDR3 nucleotides read TGTGCCAGCAGCTTAGGTTGGACGGGGCCGAGCTCCTACAATGAGCAGTTCTTC. The J gene is TRBJ2-1, the V gene TRBV7-9; either TRBD1 or TRBD2 may fit D (5 bases each). Germline CDR1 is SEHNR and CDR2 is FQNEAQ (reference sequence). This CDR3 has 18 residues. V was shortened by 1 base and J by 0 bases, with 16 bases between the two germline ends.

This clonotype was seen a few times. V usage is TRBV6-4 and J usage is TRBJ1-1; no clear D. The germline CDR1 and CDR2 sequences are MRHNA and SNTAGT. Trimming left V 4 bases short and J 1 base short, with 7 bases between. The CDR3 covers 13 residues. Written as DNA, the CDR3 is TGTGCCAGCAGTGTAGAACCGAACACTGAAGCTTTCTTT. It translates to CASSVEPNTEAFF.

This rearrangement joins TRBV6-1 to TRBJ1-2, with TRBD1 as a possible D gene (5 bases). Per the germline V gene, CDR1 is MNHNS and CDR2 is SASEGT. CDR3 size: 12 residues. Trimming cost V 6 bases and J 8 bases, with 13 bases left between them. CDR3 loop: CASRRGPWGYTF. The CDR3 DNA reads TGTGCCAGCAGGAGGGGCCCATGGGGCTACACCTTC.

This clonotype occurred many times. The rearrangement uses TRBV6-1 and TRBJ2-5; 7 bases fit TRBD2. This CDR3 is 13 amino acids long. The junction had 4 bases not matched to a gene; V was cut back by 5 bases and J by 4 bases. Germline loops: CDR1 MNHNS, CDR2 SASEGT. The CDR3 loop is CASSSPGGETQYF. CDR3 DNA: TGTGCCAGCAGTTCCCCGGGAGGAGAGACCCAGTACTTC.

The V and J genes are TRBV28 and TRBJ2-3, with a tentative D call TRBD2 (6 bases). CDR3 size: 14 residues. Germline loops: CDR1 MDHEN, CDR2 SYDVKM. Trimming took off 3 bases at V and 4 bases at J, with 11 bases between the two ends. This CDR3 reads CASSLAGTSDTQYF. For the CDR3, the DNA is TGTGCCAGCAGTTTGGCGGGGACCTCAGATACGCAGTATTTT.

This clonotype was recorded at least ten times. The J gene is TRBJ2-3, the V gene TRBV7-6; 8 bases line up with TRBD2. Per germline, CDR1 SGHVS and CDR2 FNYEAQ. V was clipped by 1 base and J by 3 bases; unmatched bases: 6. This CDR3 comprises 16 residues. As DNA, the CDR3 is TGTGCCAGCAGCTTAGAAGCGGGGGCTGGGACAGATACGCAGTATTTT. Translation: CASSLEAGAGTDTQYF.

A few counts support this clonotype. The chain couples TRBV7-3 to TRBJ2-7, with 11 positions matching TRBD2. There are 14 residues in the CDR3. The V and J ends lost 5 bases and 7 bases, in that order; junction bases with no gene match: 7. Germline V CDR1 and CDR2: SGHTA, FQGTGA. CDR3 region: CASSRLAGLGEQYF. The CDR3, as DNA: TGTGCCAGCAGCCGACTAGCGGGGTTAGGGGAGCAGTACTTC.

This clonotype has a count of ten or more. V gene TRBV27 combines with J gene TRBJ1-1; D gene ambiguous. CDR3 size: 16 residues. Trimming cost V 5 bases and J 1 base, with 17 bases left between them. Per the germline V gene, CDR1 is MNHEY and CDR2 is SMNVEV (reference sequence). In DNA, the CDR3 is TGTGCCAGCAGTACTCGAGACATAACTGGGAACACTGAAGCTTTCTTT. Amino acids: CASSTRDITGNTEAFF.

CDR3 DNA: TGTGCCACCAGGGGGTCTAATGAAAAACTGTTTTTT. Its protein is CATRGSNEKLFF. The chain recombines TRBV24-1 with TRBJ1-4; D gene unclear. Between the trimmed V and J ends, which lost 7 bases and 3 bases, there was a span of 5 bases. The CDR3 is made up of 12 amino acids. Germline V gene data show CDR1 as KGHDR and CDR2 as SFDVKD.

This clonotype was recorded at least ten times. The rearrangement uses TRBV10-3 and TRBJ1-5, with 10 positions matching TRBD1. Germline CDR1 and CDR2: ENHRY and SYGVKD. The CDR3 runs 16 residues. V shed 4 bases and J 0 bases; nucleotides not matched to a gene: 3. CDR3 sequence reads: CAISGDRGYSNQPQHF. CDR3 in DNA: TGTGCCATCAGTGGGGACAGGGGCTATAGCAATCAGCCCCAGCATTTT.

In this sample, this clonotype turned up many times. The V and J genes are TRBV11-2 and TRBJ2-5; 8 nucleotides match TRBD2. J was trimmed by 1 base and V by 4 bases; bases with no gene match: 11. The CDR3 extends over 17 amino acids. Looked up from germline, CDR1 is SGHAT and CDR2 is FQNNGV. The CDR3 DNA is TGTGCCAGCAGCTCGGGAGTGAGCGGGGGAATCCAAGAGACCCAGTACTTC. The encoded protein is CASSSGVSGGIQETQYF.

This clonotype was observed a few times. The V and J genes are TRBV19 and TRBJ1-1, with D possibly TRBD1 on 6 matching bases. CDR3 length equals 17 residues. CDR1 LNHDA and CDR2 SQIVND come from the germline V gene (reference sequence). The V and J ends lost 6 bases and 2 bases respectively, with 22 bases between them. Here the CDR3 reads CASRGPGAASENTEAFF. The CDR3 nucleotides read TGTGCCAGTAGGGGCCCAGGGGCCGCGTCCGAAAACACTGAAGCTTTCTTT. Supplemented by reference TRBV19 and TRBJ1-1, the full variable domain reads DGGITQSPKYLFRKEGQNVTLSCEQNLNHDAMYWYRQDPGQGLRLIYYSQIVNDFQKGDIAEGYSVSREKKESFPLTVTSAQKNPTAFYLCASRGPGAASENTEAFFGQGTRLTVV.

This clonotype was picked up many times. The J gene is TRBJ2-7, the V gene TRBV18; tentative D call: TRBD2 (5 bases). V was shortened by 2 bases and J by 6 bases, with 17 bases between the two germline ends. Germline CDR1 reads KGHSH; CDR2 reads LQKENI. The CDR3 is 15 amino acids. The CDR3 loop reads CASSPIASELGEQYF. The DNA for the CDR3 is TGTGCCAGCTCACCAATAGCGAGCGAGCTAGGCGAGCAGTACTTC.

The sample holds many counts of this clonotype. The V call is TRBV12-3 or TRBV12-4, the J call TRBJ2-7; a weak D match, TRBD1 (6 bases). V shed 0 bases and J shed 7 bases, with 13 bases lying between them. This CDR3 is built from 14 residues. The CDR3 DNA reads TGTGCCAGCAGTTTAGCAGCAGGGGCTTGGGAGCAGTACTTC. It specifies CASSLAAGAWEQYF.

The V gene is TRBV2, the J gene TRBJ1-6; D call uncertain. The V gene's germline CDR1 is SNHLY and CDR2 FYNNEI. The ends were cut back, 4 bases at V and 5 bases at J, with 9 bases in the middle. The length of the CDR3 is 14 residues. The CDR3 bases are TGTGCCAGCAGTGTGCTAGAGAATAATTCACCCCTCCACTTT. Translation: CASSVLENNSPLHF.

The chain uses TRBV9 and TRBJ2-7; 8 bases agree with TRBD1. The CDR3 sequence is 16 residues long. CDR1 and CDR2 (germline): SGDLS, YYNGEE. The V segment lost 0 bases and the J segment 5 bases; nucleotides outside the gene matches: 10. As DNA, the CDR3 is TGTGCCAGCAGCGTAGACGATTCAGGGGGCATGAACGAGCAGTACTTC. Residues: CASSVDDSGGMNEQYF. Based on the CDR3 plus reference TRBV9 and TRBJ2-7, the full variable domain is DSGVTQTPKHLITATGQRVTLRCSPRSGDLSVYWYQQSLDQGLQFLIQYYNGEERAKGNILERFSAQQFPDLHSELNLSSLELGDSALYFCASSVDDSGGMNEQYFGPGTRLTVT.

In this sample, this clonotype turned up a few times. The chain is built from TRBV29-1 and TRBJ1-3; no reliable D call. Germline values: CDR1 SQVTM, CDR2 ANQGSEA. Deletions cut 4 bases from V and 2 bases from J, with 24 bases between. The CDR3 length is 18 residues. The CDR3 is CSVAKGTTIGPTGNTIYF. Here the CDR3 DNA reads TGCAGCGTTGCGAAGGGCACTACCATTGGGCCCACTGGAAACACCATATATTTT.